A selection of T cell receptor beta chains follows, all from one sample in a study of radiation and T cells in renal cell carcinoma. Produced via immunoSEQ multiplex PCR; TCRdb's table is partial and in-frame only. This sample has some 78,000 clones; about 89% occur once, and the top ten carry roughly 6%. The sequencing used blood, collected from a patient whose treatment included radiotherapy and nephrectomy. All receptors derive from a woman in her seventies with renal cell carcinoma. Each CDR3 is given with its conserved first and last residue. Fields, in order: CDR3 protein, V gene, D gene, J gene. A D gene is named only where the DNA matches it firmly.

CASSTPTAGANVLTF	TRBV19	-	TRBJ2-6
CASSLGGAQDNYGYTF	TRBV5-5	-	TRBJ1-2
CATTDSSYEQYF	TRBV10-3	-	-
CASNNPTKGGSYEQYF	TRBV11-2	-	TRBJ2-7
CSVFQGQGVDGYTF	TRBV29-1	TRBD1	TRBJ1-2
CASSVDRGYGYTF	TRBV2	TRBD1	TRBJ1-2
CASSQPDSNSPLHF	TRBV7-2	-	TRBJ1-6
CASSSGQVVTGELFF	TRBV7-2	-	TRBJ2-2
CASSSTTGGTRDTQYF	TRBV11-1	-	TRBJ2-3
CASSVGTDMNQPQHF	TRBV11-2	-	TRBJ1-5
CASTLRTDSNQPQHF	TRBV28	-	TRBJ1-5
CASSGQAGGHTDTQYF	TRBV18	TRBD2	TRBJ2-3
CASSLHPGQGSNEQYF	TRBV7-2	TRBD1	TRBJ2-7
CASSTRDRDYGYTF	TRBV19	TRBD1	TRBJ1-2
CASSWLGEAFF	TRBV28	-	TRBJ1-1
CASSSEPGSSYNEQFF	TRBV5-4	-	TRBJ2-1
CASSERGSLNTEAFF	TRBV6-1	-	TRBJ1-1
CASSPRRGTNTGELFF	TRBV5-4	-	TRBJ2-2
CASSHDRGTTKLFF	TRBV5-1	TRBD1	TRBJ1-4
CASSLGVSPGANTGELFF	TRBV7-2	-	TRBJ2-2
CASSYPKKGSSYNEQFF	TRBV28	-	TRBJ2-1
CAWDPGLTMEADTQYF	TRBV30	-	TRBJ2-3